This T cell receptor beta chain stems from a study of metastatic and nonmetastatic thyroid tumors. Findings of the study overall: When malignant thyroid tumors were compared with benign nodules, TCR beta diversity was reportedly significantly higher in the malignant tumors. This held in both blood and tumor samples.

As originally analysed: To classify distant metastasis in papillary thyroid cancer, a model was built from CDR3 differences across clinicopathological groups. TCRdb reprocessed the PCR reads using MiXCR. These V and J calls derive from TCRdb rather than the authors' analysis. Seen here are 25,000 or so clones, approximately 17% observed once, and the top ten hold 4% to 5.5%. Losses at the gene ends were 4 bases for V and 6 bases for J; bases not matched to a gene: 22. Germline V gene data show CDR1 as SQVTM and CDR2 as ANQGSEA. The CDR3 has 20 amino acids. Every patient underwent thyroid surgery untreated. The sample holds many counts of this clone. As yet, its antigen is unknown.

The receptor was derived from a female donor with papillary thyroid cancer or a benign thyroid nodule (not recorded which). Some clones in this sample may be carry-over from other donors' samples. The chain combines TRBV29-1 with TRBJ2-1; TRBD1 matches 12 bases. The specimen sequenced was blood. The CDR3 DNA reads TGCAGCGTTGGGCCCCAGGGGGGGACAGGGGGCTTTCGGGTAAGCAATGAGCAGTTCTTC. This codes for CSVGPQGGTGGFRVSNEQFF.